This TCR beta chain was identified during a study of CD8+ T cells in alopecia areata. J lost 2 bases, V lost 5 bases, and 3 bases had no gene match. This CDR3 has 13 amino acids. Germline values: CDR1 SQVTM, CDR2 ANQGSEA. General study points: Compared with normal scalp, lesional scalp had higher clonality and more expanded CD8+ clones.

Those with alopecia areata gave lesional scalp punch biopsies and peripheral blood. It was cDNA, reverse transcribed from extracted RNA, that served as the sequencing template. Data came from immunoSEQ multiplex PCR; TCRdb stores just in-frame clones and leaves some out. The profile shows about 19,000 clones, approximately 70% of them singletons. For this clone: As yet, its antigen is unknown.

This TCR was recovered from a human donor with alopecia areata. Sequenced material: skin, taken at week 0. The chain joins TRBV29-1 to TRBJ1-1, with TRBD1 matching 9 bases. CDR3 bases: TGCAGCGTTTGGGGACAGGGAAACACTGAAGCTTTCTTT. Its translation is CSVWGQGNTEAFF.